The 15 T cell receptor beta chains reported below all come from one sample, sequenced in a study of cytomegalovirus exposure and HLA in healthy donors (TCRdb year 2017). Receptor libraries were prepared by the immunoSEQ multiplex PCR assay. TCRdb provides this immuneACCESS table in a form limited to in-frame rearrangements. Some clones are lacking; in checked studies, under half of them reflect an unresolved V gene, and why the rest are absent is not known. Recorded for this sample are around 95,000 clones; around 85% of them occurred a single time. 20% to 25% of the sample rests with the top ten. Sequencing was performed on PBMCs. These receptors came from a man between 18 and 29 years old in good health and CMV-seropositive.

By share, this clone ranks as medium-sized. The V and J genes are TRBV6-1 and TRBJ2-7; maybe TRBD2 (6 bases). The germline CDR1 and CDR2 sequences are MNHNS and SASEGT. The germline V and J ends were trimmed by 1 base and 2 bases, with 12 bases remaining between them. The length of the CDR3 is 15 residues. The CDR3 DNA reads TGTGCCAGCAGTGAAGGGGAAGGGACTGCCTACGAGCAGTACTTC. This gives the protein CASSEGEGTAYEQYF.

The chain employs TRBV27 and TRBJ2-1; D unresolved. CDR1 and CDR2 (germline): MNHEY, SMNVEV (reference sequence). With 5 bases removed from V and 7 bases from J, the gap between germline ends came to 6 bases. There are 11 residues in the CDR3. CDR3 in amino acids: CASSRGNEQFF. The CDR3 DNA sequence: TGTGCCAGCAGTCGAGGTAATGAGCAGTTCTTC.

Of note for this clone: At the DNA level, this CDR3 is encoded by other sequences in the same sample as well. This chain joins TRBV19 and TRBJ2-7; possible D gene TRBD1, 6 bases. Germline V CDR1 and CDR2: LNHDA, SQIVND (reference sequence). Trimming cost V 5 bases and J 3 bases, with 14 bases left between them. The CDR3 is 14 residues long. The CDR3 sequence is CASSPPGRGYEQYF. The CDR3 nucleotides are TGTGCCAGTAGTCCCCCGGGCAGGGGCTACGAGCAGTACTTC. The full variable domain, completed using reference TRBV19 and TRBJ2-7, is DGGITQSPKYLFRKEGQNVTLSCEQNLNHDAMYWYRQDPGQGLRLIYYSQIVNDFQKGDIAEGYSVSREKKESFPLTVTSAQKNPTAFYLCASSPPGRGYEQYFGPGTRLTVT.

This chain links TRBV5-1 with TRBJ1-2; no clear D. The V end lost 0 bases, the J end lost 6 bases, and 15 bases lay between the germline ends. This CDR3 spans 15 amino acids. Germline values: CDR1 SGHRS, CDR2 YFSETQ. The CDR3, as DNA: TGCGCCAGCAGCTTGGGAGGCCTCCCCGGGGATGGCTACACCTTC. Protein product: CASSLGGLPGDGYTF.

V usage is TRBV21-1 and J usage is TRBJ2-1; the table's D gene call, TRBD2, was not cross checked with the DNA. TRBV21-1 is a listed pseudogene. The CDR3 extends over 15 amino acids. The CDR3 DNA reads as TGTGCCAGCAGCAACTCTAGCGGGAGGGACAATGAGCAGTTCTTC. It yields the protein CASSNSSGRDNEQFF.

J is TRBJ1-2 and V is TRBV7-2; 10 bases map to TRBD1. Germline CDR1 is SGHTA and CDR2 is FQGNSA. V shed 1 base and J 7 bases; nucleotides not matched to a gene: 6. The CDR3 loop spans 15 amino acids. Here the CDR3 DNA reads TGTGCCAGCAGCTTAGATTCCAGACAGGGGGCTGGCTACACCTTC. This codes for CASSLDSRQGAGYTF.

This clone was counted a few times. The chain combines TRBV10-3 with TRBJ1-5; D is unclear. The CDR3 has 12 amino acids. Germline CDR1 ENHRY, CDR2 SYGVKD. V was cut by 7 bases and J by 4 bases, with 8 bases left in between. The CDR3 region is CAIIYGNQPQHF. CDR3 in DNA: TGTGCCATCATTTACGGGAATCAGCCCCAGCATTTT.

The rearrangement links TRBV10-3 to TRBJ2-2, with 10 bases aligning to TRBD2. After removal of 2 bases from V and 6 bases from J, the junction contained 18 bases not matched to a gene. Germline V gives CDR1 ENHRY, CDR2 SYGVKD. The CDR3 length is 20 residues. The CDR3 reads CAISEPTPRGRLAGAGELFF. For the CDR3, the DNA is TGTGCCATCAGTGAGCCGACACCCCGGGGGCGGCTAGCGGGGGCCGGGGAGCTGTTTTTT.

The chain links TRBV28 to TRBJ1-2; D gene unclear. CDR3 size: 13 residues. V lost 6 bases and J 4 bases, leaving 12 bases between the germline ends. Germline loops: CDR1 MDHEN, CDR2 SYDVKM. DNA for the CDR3: TGTGCCAGCAGCGTCGGGTTTGTCTATGGCTACACCTTC. It codes for CASSVGFVYGYTF.

The V call is TRBV6-6, the J call TRBJ2-1; 8 nucleotides align to TRBD2. V gave up 2 bases and J gave up 7 bases; unmatched junction bases: 7. The germline V gene has CDR1 MNHNY and CDR2 SVGAGI (reference sequence). CDR3 length: 15 amino acids. This CDR3 reads CASSYISGSSNEQFF. Written as DNA, the CDR3 is TGTGCCAGCAGTTACATCAGCGGGAGTTCGAATGAGCAGTTCTTC.

J is TRBJ2-1 and V is TRBV28; TRBD2 matches at 12 bases. This CDR3 region has 15 residues. Germline assignment: CDR1 MDHEN and CDR2 SYDVKM. V lost 5 bases and J lost 8; bases outside the gene matches: 7. CDR3 bases: TGTGCCAGCAGTACACGGACTAGCGGGAACCATGAGCAGTTCTTC. Translating gives CASSTRTSGNHEQFF. Combining the CDR3 with reference TRBV28 and TRBJ2-1 gives the whole variable domain DVKVTQSSRYLVKRTGEKVFLECVQDMDHENMFWYRQDPGLGLRLIYFSYDVKMKEKGDIPEGYSVSREKKERFSLILESASTNQTSMYLCASSTRTSGNHEQFFGPGTRLTVL.

This chain links TRBV9 with TRBJ1-2; D is undetermined. The germline V gene encodes CDR1 SGDLS and CDR2 YYNGEE. The ends were cut back, 0 bases at V and 13 bases at J, with 25 bases in the middle. This CDR3 has 16 residues. The DNA for the CDR3 is TGTGCCAGCAGCGTAGGGGGAGGGTTGGACGGACGAACTATCACCTTC. Amino acids: CASSVGGGLDGRTITF. Based on the CDR3 plus reference TRBV9 and TRBJ1-2, the full variable domain is DSGVTQTPKHLITATGQRVTLRCSPRSGDLSVYWYQQSLDQGLQFLIQYYNGEERAKGNILERFSAQQFPDLHSELNLSSLELGDSALYFCASSVGGGLDGRTITFGSGTRLTVV.

The rearrangement links TRBV6-1 to TRBJ1-5; D is uncertain. Per the germline V gene, CDR1 is MNHNS and CDR2 is SASEGT. Trimming removed 1 base at V and 0 bases at J, with 7 bases between. This CDR3 is 15 amino acids long. CDR3 DNA sequence: TGTGCCAGCAGTGAAGGTACAGCTAGCAATCAGCCCCAGCATTTT. It is translated as CASSEGTASNQPQHF.

This sequence joins TRBV28 and TRBJ1-1; D might be TRBD1 (6 bases). Trimming removed 3 bases from V and 1 base from J, with 9 bases in between. The CDR3 length is 14 residues. The germline CDR1 and CDR2 sequences are MDHEN and SYDVKM. The CDR3 bases are TGTGCCAGCAGTTTCCGGGGGGCGAACACTGAAGCTTTCTTT. Its protein product is CASSFRGANTEAFF.

This chain uses TRBV6-6 with TRBJ2-1; 7 positions match TRBD1. Per germline, CDR1 MNHNY and CDR2 SVGAGI (reference sequence). Trimming cost V 6 bases and J 3 bases; bases outside gene matches: 8. CDR3 length: 15 residues. This CDR3 reads CASRQGQGIYNEQFF. The CDR3 coding sequence is TGTGCCAGCAGACAGGGGCAGGGTATCTACAATGAGCAGTTCTTC.